The entry that follows covers one T cell receptor (beta chain) sequence. What antigen it recognizes has not been identified. It has no much larger one-base neighbor in the sample; base qualities were not kept. The source of the sample is a study of cytomegalovirus exposure and HLA in healthy donors (dated by TCRdb to the late 2010s). For the wider study: According to an earlier analysis of 450 to 650 of the donors, some 170 million T cells yielded over 100 million unique TCR beta sequences and roughly 280 Gb of sequence data. Along with the roughly 610-subject first cohort, a separate validation cohort of over a hundred different subjects was used. The study profiled the T cell repertoires of some 610 subjects by immunosequencing and related them to cytomegalovirus serostatus. Donor age, sex, ethnicity and CMV serostatus were compiled together with the repertoire data. A later analysis re-examined previously published TCR beta repertoires from around 670 donors and added high-resolution HLA genotyping to investigate patterns of TCR occurrence. An early release covering over 500 HLA-typed donors comprised approximately 290 gigabases of sequencing data and tens of millions of unique TCR sequences. All discovery cohort repertoires had been generated on a single sequencing platform. To decide whether each TCR beta V gene segment behaved as functional or pseudogenic, an earlier analysis of some 600 of the donors relied on high-throughput TCR beta sequencing. The study aimed to test whether cataloging public T cell receptors could reveal signatures of past pathogen exposure. On average, 235,054 unique TCR beta nucleotide sequences were sequenced per donor among about 400 genotyped donors of the cohort, with about 19% of those sequences being non-productive. Genome-wide SNP genotypes for about three fifths of the roughly 670 donors were used in a later genetic analysis, which treated that subset as a discovery cohort. Four to six DR-DQ haplotypes were handled as single units for association and clustering because linkage in the cohort was strong. The genetic ancestry cluster associated with self-reported Caucasian donors included over 65% of the 350 to 500 genotyped donors. Rather than drawing on any new phenotypic data, the later analysis identified candidate immune exposures from TCR beta sequences and the way those sequences occurred across donors. The number of donors typed differed by locus, with 629-630 for A, B, C, DRB1 and DQB1, around 500 for DQA1, some 570 for DPA1, and 400 to 490 for DPB1. Both class I and class II loci were covered by HLA typing, at four-digit resolution. The study combined high-throughput TCR immunosequencing, statistical association of individual TCRs with disease status, and machine learning to predict cytomegalovirus infection status.

Receptor libraries were prepared by the immunoSEQ multiplex PCR assay. A mixture of 60 forward primers for TCR Vbeta segments and 13 reverse primers for TCR Jbeta segments was used in the multiplex PCR. The CDR3 region of rearranged TCR beta genes was amplified from genomic DNA by a multiplex PCR assay. On the Illumina HiSeq System, the amplified TCR beta libraries were sequenced as 87-base-pair reads. On the authors' methods: Across the 666 repertoires, a later analysis counted approximately 83 million unique TCR beta chains, 8.5 million to 12 million of which were shared by at least two donors. To remove PCR and sequencing errors, raw reads were error-corrected and collapsed into unique sequences using a nearest-neighbor algorithm that merged closely related sequences. Alignment of CDR3 sequences to IMGT reference sequences was used to assign V, D and J gene segments. For a sequence to be retained, a match of at least six nucleotides to both a V gene segment and a J gene segment was required. Rearrangements were classified as productive when the CDR3 lacked stop codons and remained in frame with V and J, and all other rearrangements were classified as non-productive. Following IMGT convention, CDR3 was defined as the stretch from the second conserved V-encoded cysteine up to the conserved J-encoded phenylalanine. Sequences without an unambiguous match to a single V gene segment were excluded from the earlier analysis of approximately 560 of the donors. In an earlier analysis of roughly 600 of the donors, a V segment was called functional when productive rearrangements were above 56.7%, and segregating when the standard deviation between donors exceeded 5%. A statistical classification framework was built for diagnosing cytomegalovirus status from the catalog of TCR beta chain sequences. In a later analysis, V and J genes were assigned by comparing TCR nucleotide sequences against IMGT/GENE-DB human TR gene sequences. Using the TCRdist pipeline, a later analysis assigned CDR3 sequences along with most-parsimonious VDJ recombination scenarios. A later analysis defined each TCR beta chain by its CDR3 amino acid sequence plus V-gene family, and excluded reads lacking a unique V-gene family. In a later analysis, fewer than 650 highly shared, low-generation-probability nucleotide sequences were removed to address suspected cross-contamination and a sequencing artifact. A later analysis calculated a clonal expansion index for each public chain from normalized within-repertoire ranks of inferred template counts. In a later analysis, generation probabilities were computed using a VDJ recombination model fitted to out-of-frame rearrangements, and the results were checked against IGoR. In a later analysis, TCR-TCR, TCR-HLA and TCR-CMV co-occurrence was scored with hypergeometric tests, and a repertoire-size bias correction was applied to TCR pairs. False discovery rates were estimated in a later analysis by permuting HLA or CMV assignments 20 times. A later analysis grouped co-occurring TCRs with DBSCAN, adding TCRdist sequence similarity when clustering within HLA-allele-positive subsets. For co-occurrence clustering, repertoires with fewer than 30,000 or more than 120,000 public chains were excluded, along with about five repertoires with anomalous nucleotide sharing. In TCRdb, the immuneACCESS table is reduced to in-frame sequences with V and J assigned. These tables do not hold every clone; where another copy was compared, an unresolved V gene accounts for under half, and the others remain unexplained. V, J and clone size were drawn from that table, and D and trimming were deduced from the DNA. For this sample the table gives approximately 100,000 clones, of which around a tenth were detected only once. More than 5% of the sample rests with the top ten.

The full study reports these points: The sequencing pipeline was judged likely to have produced a cluster of highly shared sequence variants as a technical artifact. A later analysis associated about 18,000 TCR beta sequences with specific HLA alleles at a false discovery rate of 0.05. Several of the top co-occurrence clusters appeared to be linked to parvovirus B19, influenza, CMV and Epstein-Barr virus, according to a later analysis. Correlated functional status among segregating V segments might reflect linkage disequilibrium, but an unknown experimental factor could not be ruled out. In an earlier analysis of 587 of the donors, most TCR beta V segments appeared in productive rearrangements about 87% or about 30% of the time, broadly matching IMGT annotations. According to the authors, the approach could potentially be generalized to other disease states and immunological phenotypes. Some IMGT-functional V segments, including TRBV6-2 and TRBV6-3, could not be distinguished by the 87-base-pair reads and were therefore excluded. Because HLA typing was unavailable for some donors at each locus, only the typed subset was used in association tests. Compared with the roughly 600-donor mean, donors in an Asian-associated ancestry cluster had fewer N-insertions in productive TCRs, according to a later genetic analysis. The study listed 150 to 200 TCR beta chains as associated with cytomegalovirus. The presence/absence analyses assumed that sequencing depth was roughly uniform across donors, and that assumption may not be true. A later genetic analysis associated a missense DCLRE1C variant with V-gene and J-gene trimming of TCR beta chains, and an independent cohort replicated the association. The only immune exposure information available for the cohort was CMV serostatus. Most TCR sequences were seen in very few donors, while some public TCRs were found in many individuals. A later analysis found that most CMV-associated TCR beta chains appeared HLA-restricted, with HLA associations seemingly driven largely by CMV exposure. According to a later analysis, TCR association rates differed among HLA loci, with DRB1 alleles showing the most associated TCRs and HLA-C alleles showing the fewest. In this cohort, only TCR beta chains were sequenced, and detectable features were limited by the absence of alpha or paired-chain data. When HLA alleles, especially DR and DQ, strongly co-occurred, TCR associations were difficult to assign to individual alleles. A later analysis found that HLA-associated TCR beta chains were more clonally expanded and had lower generation probabilities than equally common non-associated chains. In vitro tests confirmed that a few of the cytomegalovirus-associated TCR beta chains recognize cytomegalovirus antigens. A further reported finding was that TCR beta sequences accurately predicted the HLA-A and HLA-B alleles for most subjects in the first cohort. The earlier analysis of nearly 600 of the donors excluded some 15 rarely observed V segments, including chromosome 9 orphons, because counts were too low. Cytomegalovirus status was reported to be diagnosed by the classifier with high specificity and sensitivity in both the original and validation cohorts.

The cohort was made up of approximately 670 healthy bone marrow donors. All cohort members were sampled while nominally healthy, although unrecorded immune exposures were likely present. The donor was CMV seropositive and was included in the group of 289 seropositive cohort members. Each donor provided a peripheral blood sample, and peripheral blood mononuclear cells were used for TCR beta sequencing. The Qiagen DNeasy Blood Extraction Kit was used to extract genomic DNA from the blood cell samples. From its cysteine to its phenylalanine, the CDR3 spans 13 amino acids. Of all the DNA, just the CDR3 is kept, 39 bases in frame from base 1. CDR1 and CDR2, per the germline V gene (reference sequence), are LNHDA and SQIVND. Trimming accounts for 8 bases at V and 4 bases at J, while the number of junction bases matched to no gene is 4.

Sequencing was done on a sample of PBMCs. In this chain, TRBV19 is recombined with TRBJ1-3; 8 bases in the junction line up with TRBD1. This TCR was sampled from a man in his forties or fifties in good health and CMV-seropositive. DNA sequence: TGTGCCAGTTGGGACAGGTCCGGAAACACCATATATTTT. The resulting protein is CASWDRSGNTIYF.